The following is a T cell receptor beta chain sequence with its context. No antigen is known for it. The data are from a study of T cells in Graves' hyperthyroidism and ophthalmopathy. Study-wide points: Prediction of ophthalmopathy progression came a median roughly 6.6 months pre-onset. Blood also held most thyroid clonotypes expanded beyond 0.001.

CDR1 SGHRS and CDR2 YFSETQ come from the germline V gene. The length of the CDR3 is 15 residues. The trim removed 4 bases at V and 4 bases at J, leaving 4 bases unmatched. TCR beta CDR3 regions were amplified from RNA. The study used the HTBI primer set for a first-round RT-PCR of the TCR CDR3. TCRdb ran MiXCR on the multiplex PCR reads and lists one entry per CDR3 protein. Of approximately 400,000 distinct CDR3 sequences in the sample, about 16% are singletons; the top ten hold 32%. Uncontrolled infection, other autoimmune disease, pregnancy and lactation each barred patients from inclusion. PBMCs were obtained from 9.5 to 10 ml fresh peripheral blood.

The V gene is TRBV5-1, the J gene TRBJ2-6, with 8 bases fitting TRBD2. This TCR was recovered from a woman in her twenties or thirties with Graves' hyperthyroidism. Input material: blood. The CDR3 DNA is TGCGCCAGCAGCCGGGAGGGTACCGGGGCCAACGTCCTGACTTTC. It translates to CASSREGTGANVLTF.